These 8 T cell receptor beta chains came from one sample sequenced in a study of T cell repertoires in cytomegalovirus infection. TCRdb analysed the reads with MiXCR anew, one entry per CDR3 protein. The table shows 650,000 to 900,000 distinct CDR3 sequences, with 25% to 30% occurring only once. Antigens of these TCRs are unknown. This sample comprised cultured CD8+ T cells from PBMCs, obtained from culture after CMV antigen stimulation. All receptors derive from a human donor in good health (CMV status not recorded). Some clones in this sample may be carry-over from other donors' samples.

V and J are TRBV27 and TRBJ2-2; the D gene is possibly TRBD2 (5 bases). Trimming removed 0 bases from V and 5 bases from J, with 7 bases in between. This CDR3 region has 14 residues. Germline V lookup: CDR1 MNHEY, CDR2 SMNVEV (reference sequence). The CDR3 nucleotides read TGTGCCAGCAGTTTATCACGGGATACCGGGGAGCTGTTTTTT. This codes for CASSLSRDTGELFF.

The chain recombines TRBV18 with TRBJ2-7; 8 bases map to TRBD1. The J segment lost 3 bases and the V segment lost 2 bases, leaving 12 bases of the junction unmatched. CDR3 length: 17 amino acids. In germline, CDR1 is KGHSH, CDR2 LQKENI. The CDR3 sequence is CASSPTTAGTGLYEQYV. The CDR3 DNA sequence: TGTGCCAGCTCACCAACAACGGCGGGGACAGGACTCTACGAGCAGTACGTC.

The V and J genes are TRBV27 and TRBJ1-2; maybe TRBD1 (6 bases). Deletions cut 5 bases from V and 8 bases from J, with 15 bases between. The CDR3 is 13 amino acids. The germline gives CDR1 MNHEY, CDR2 SMNVEV (reference sequence). For the CDR3, the DNA is TGTGCCAGCAGTGTACACAGGGCCCTGGGCTACACCTTC. This translates into CASSVHRALGYTF.

The chain joins TRBV7-9 to TRBJ2-2; D gene uncertain. This CDR3 spans 16 amino acids. Trimming took 0 bases from V and 1 from J, leaving 9 bases between them. Germline V gene data show CDR1 as SEHNR and CDR2 as FQNEAQ (reference sequence). CDR3 in amino acids: CASSLASVWNTGELFF. The CDR3 region has the DNA TGTGCCAGCAGCTTAGCCTCTGTTTGGAACACCGGGGAGCTGTTTTTT.

The chain carries TRBV7-9 and TRBJ2-7; 8 bases match TRBD1. The germline V gene encodes CDR1 SEHNR and CDR2 FQNEAQ (reference sequence). The CDR3 covers 16 residues. After removal of 5 bases from V and 4 bases from J, the junction contained 13 bases not matched to a gene. The CDR3: CASSLYPGTGQYEQYF. As DNA, the CDR3 is TGTGCCAGCAGCCTATACCCCGGGACAGGCCAATACGAGCAGTACTTC.

This clonotype was picked up many times. The chain combines TRBV7-8 with TRBJ2-4; the D is unclear. CDR1 and CDR2 from the germline V gene are SGHVS and FQNEAQ. Trimming took off 3 bases at V and 0 bases at J, with 15 bases between the two ends. There are 17 residues in the CDR3. The CDR3 nucleotides are TGTGCCAGCAGCTTTGTCGACAAGCTCCTAGCCAAAAACATTCAGTACTTC. This sequence encodes CASSFVDKLLAKNIQYF.

The J gene is TRBJ1-1, the V gene TRBV10-3; D possibly corresponds to TRBD1 (5 bases). Deletions cut 6 bases from V and 3 bases from J, with 11 bases between. From germline, CDR1 is ENHRY and CDR2 SYGVKD. The CDR3 length is 13 residues. The CDR3 DNA sequence: TGTGCCATCAGCCTAGGGGCTTACACTGAAGCTTTCTTT. It encodes CAISLGAYTEAFF.

This clonotype came up many times. This rearrangement joins TRBV7-8 to TRBJ1-1, with 7 nucleotides matching TRBD1. V was clipped by 2 bases and J by 0 bases; unmatched bases: 6. Germline V gives CDR1 SGHVS, CDR2 FQNEAQ. There are 16 residues in the CDR3. The CDR3 protein is CASSLPRQGMNTEAFF. The CDR3 coding sequence is TGTGCCAGCAGCTTACCTCGACAGGGTATGAACACTGAAGCTTTCTTT.